What follows describes a single T cell receptor (beta chain). The antigen remains undetermined. The data stem from a study of post-analysis software for immune sequencing data. The study's findings and limits: About five TRBV segments were more frequent in patients than controls; TRBV5-6, TRBV5-1 and TRBV20-1 belonged to this group. Under the F measure, samples that were prepared in one batch clustered strongly together.

Tagging with unique molecular identifiers was a feature of the TCR beta cDNA libraries. Once roughly 0.95 to 10 million T cells were used, approximately 470,000 cDNA molecules resulted. TCRdb re-called the PCR reads with MiXCR, one entry per CDR3 protein. The sample includes 820,000 or so distinct CDR3 sequences, 53% of them seen just once. Germline lookup yields CDR1 SGHRS and CDR2 YFSETQ. J was trimmed by 6 bases and V by 1 base; bases with no gene match: 3. There are 14 residues in the CDR3. Material: blood. This chain uses TRBV5-1 with TRBJ2-3; 9 bases match TRBD2. This clonotype originated in a girl aged 10 to 17 with multiple sclerosis. The CDR3 protein is CASSLFLAGDTQYF. CDR3 DNA sequence: TGCGCCAGCAGCTTGTTCCTAGCGGGGGATACGCAGTATTTT.